This passage covers 25 T cell receptor beta chains from one sample sequenced in a study of CD8+ T cells in alopecia areata. Treatment: oral pan-JAK inhibitor, 5-10 mg twice daily. Reverse transcription of extracted RNA yielded cDNA, which provided the sequencing template. Profiled with immunoSEQ multiplex PCR; TCRdb holds only in-frame clones, not every one. Of roughly 180,000 clones listed, roughly 53% are singletons. The source was CD8+ T cells sorted from blood, collected at week 24, from a patient treated with tofacitinib. These receptors were collected from a human donor with alopecia areata.

The J gene is TRBJ1-5, the V gene TRBV30; D call uncertain. The CDR3 spans 15 residues. Germline V gives CDR1 GTSNPN, CDR2 SVGIG (reference sequence). Trimming left V 5 bases short and J 3 bases short, with 17 bases between. The CDR3 protein is CAWPGSRAHNQPQHF. The CDR3 DNA is TGTGCCTGGCCCGGTAGTAGGGCCCACAATCAGCCCCAGCATTTT.

In the case of this clone: Its ends do not fully match the called genes, so a read error is possible. The V call is TRBV4-3, the J call TRBJ1-2; D unresolved. CDR1 LGHNA and CDR2 YSLEER come from the germline V gene. The CDR3 loop spans 15 amino acids. This chain's CDR3 is CASSQDRFTDYGYTF. The CDR3 coding sequence is TGCGCCAGCAGCCAAGATCGGTTCACCGACTATGGTTACACCTTC.

This clone is a singleton in its sample. The chain is built from TRBV11-2 and TRBJ2-6, with D perhaps matching TRBD1 (6 bases). This CDR3 spans 15 amino acids. Per the germline V gene, CDR1 is SGHAT and CDR2 is FQNNGV. Trimming removed 2 bases at V and 1 base at J, with 6 bases between. The CDR3 reads CASSLQGSGANVLTF. Written as DNA, the CDR3 is TGTGCCAGCAGCTTACAGGGGTCTGGGGCCAACGTCCTGACTTTC.

This clone has only one observation. The genes are TRBV10-2 and TRBJ2-3; TRBD2 matches 11 bases. The CDR3 consists of 16 residues. J gave up 1 base and V 10 bases, and 10 bases lay outside the gene matches. Germline values: CDR1 WSHSY, CDR2 SAAADI. In nucleotides, the CDR3 is TGCGCCACCGTAGCGGGGGGGCTGTCGGGCACAGATACGCAGTATTTT. Protein product: CATVAGGLSGTDTQYF.

The V call is TRBV27, the J call TRBJ1-5, with D possibly TRBD1 on 6 matching bases. The CDR3 is 15 amino acids. Germline V gene lookup returns CDR1 MNHEY and CDR2 SMNVEV (reference sequence). Trimming removed 6 bases from V and 2 bases from J, with 14 bases in between. The CDR3 sequence is CASSLEGGRNQPQHF. DNA for the CDR3: TGTGCCAGCAGCCTCGAGGGGGGACGCAATCAGCCCCAGCATTTT.

This chain links TRBV30 with TRBJ2-1, with D tentatively TRBD1 or TRBD2 (5 bases each). CDR3 length: 12 residues. Germline assignment: CDR1 GTSNPN and CDR2 SVGIG (reference sequence). The V and J ends lost 7 bases and 4 bases respectively, with 11 bases between them. The CDR3 bases are TGTGCCTCGGGGCCCAGTTACAATGAGCAGTTCTTC. The encoded protein is CASGPSYNEQFF. Full variable domain (rest looked up from reference TRBV30 and TRBJ2-1): SQTIHQWPATLVQPVGSPLSLECTVEGTSNPNLYWYRQAAGRGLQLLFYSVGIGQISSEVPQNLSASRPQDRQFILSSKKLLLSDSGFYLCASGPSYNEQFFGPGTRLTVL.

V usage is TRBV27 and J usage is TRBJ2-7; no definite D call. The CDR3 totals 13 residues. V dropped 6 bases and J dropped 4 bases, with 13 bases sitting between them. CDR1 MNHEY and CDR2 SMNVEV come from the germline V gene (reference sequence). The CDR3, as DNA: TGTGCCAGCAGCGAGTTCGGACCATACGAGCAGTACTTC. The encoded protein is CASSEFGPYEQYF.

This clone has just a few counts. The CDR3 sequence: CASSWGAKNIQYF. The CDR3 DNA follows: TGTGCCAGTAGTTGGGGGGCCAAAAACATTCAGTACTTC. This rearrangement joins TRBV19 to TRBJ2-4, with D perhaps given as TRBD1 or TRBD2 (5 bases each). This CDR3 has 13 amino acids. The germline V gene has CDR1 LNHDA and CDR2 SQIVND (reference sequence). V was trimmed by 5 bases and J by 1 base, leaving 6 bases between them.

Concerning this clone: The junction departs from germline at one end; a sequencing error may be responsible. This sequence joins TRBV6-4 and TRBJ1-2, with 7 bases lining up with TRBD1. CDR1 and CDR2 from the germline V gene are MRHNA and SNTAGT. CDR3 length: 13 residues. For the CDR3, the DNA is TGTGCCAGCAGTGACACCCGGACAGGACACCTGTCCTTC. This sequence encodes CASSDTRTGHLSF.

The chain has TRBV15 and TRBJ2-6, with D uncertain. V shed 0 bases and J shed 0 bases, with 9 bases lying between them. This CDR3 has 17 amino acids. CDR1 and CDR2 (germline): LNHNV, YYDKDF (reference sequence). The CDR3 region has the DNA TGTGCCACCAGCAGAGATGGCAGTAGCTCTGGGGCCAACGTCCTGACTTTC. It yields the protein CATSRDGSSSGANVLTF.

J is TRBJ2-2 and V is TRBV10-2; no firm D call. The V end was cut by 0 bases, the J end by 6 bases, with 8 bases between. CDR1 and CDR2 from the germline V gene are WSHSY and SAAADI. This CDR3 is built from 14 residues. The CDR3 sequence is CASSESVGSGELFF. As DNA, the CDR3 is TGCGCCAGCAGTGAGTCGGTGGGGTCCGGGGAGCTGTTTTTT.

This clone was seen more than once but under ten times. This chain links TRBV30 with TRBJ2-7, with 10 bases identical to TRBD1. CDR3 size: 14 residues. V lost 2 bases and J lost 2; bases outside the gene matches: 3. Germline CDR1 GTSNPN, CDR2 SVGIG (reference sequence). CDR3 sequence reads: CAWSPGQGAYEQYF. The DNA of the CDR3 is TGTGCCTGGAGTCCCGGACAGGGGGCCTACGAGCAGTACTTC.

Written as DNA, the CDR3 is TGTGCCAGCAGCCTAGGACTAGCGGGGGGGTCTATAGAGACCCAGTACTTC. It encodes CASSLGLAGGSIETQYF. V and J are TRBV7-8 and TRBJ2-5, with TRBD2 matching over 15 bases. This CDR3 is 17 amino acids long. Germline-derived CDR1 and CDR2 are SGHVS and FQNEAQ. After removal of 5 bases from V and 4 bases from J, the junction contained 8 bases not matched to a gene. The full variable domain, its missing parts supplied by reference TRBV7-8 and TRBJ2-5, is GAGVSQSPRYKVAKRGQDVALRCDPISGHVSLFWYQQALGQGPEFLTYFQNEAQLDKSGLPSDRFFAERPEGSVSTLKIQRTQQEDSAVYLCASSLGLAGGSIETQYFGPGTRLLVL.

The gene calls are TRBV4-3 and TRBJ2-1, with TRBD2 matching 9 bases. J gave up 8 bases and V 1 base, and 6 bases lay outside the gene matches. The CDR3 sequence is 15 residues long. Germline V gives CDR1 LGHNA, CDR2 YSLEER. DNA of the CDR3: TGCGCCAGCAGCCAAGGACGCGGGGGGGCTTATGAGCAGTTCTTC. As protein: CASSQGRGGAYEQFF.

The chain links TRBV7-2 to TRBJ2-7; no reliable D call. Germline V gene sequence: CDR1 SGHTA, CDR2 FQGNSA. CDR3 length: 12 residues. V was cut by 6 bases and J by 5 bases, with 11 bases left in between. CDR3: CASSFPRNEQYF. In DNA form, the CDR3 reads TGTGCCAGCAGTTTCCCGAGGAACGAGCAGTACTTC.

The chain has TRBV9 and TRBJ1-6, with D unclear. The CDR3 covers 13 residues. The V gene's germline CDR1 is SGDLS and CDR2 YYNGEE. Trimming took 0 bases from V and 8 from J, leaving 6 bases between them. As DNA, the CDR3 is TGTGCCAGCAGCGTAGGGGGTCATTCACCCCTCCACTTT. Protein sequence: CASSVGGHSPLHF. The variable domain in full, with the rest retrieved from reference TRBV9 and TRBJ1-6, is DSGVTQTPKHLITATGQRVTLRCSPRSGDLSVYWYQQSLDQGLQFLIQYYNGEERAKGNILERFSAQQFPDLHSELNLSSLELGDSALYFCASSVGGHSPLHFGNGTRLTVT.

The V and J genes are TRBV10-3 and TRBJ1-2; D is possibly TRBD1 (5 bases). The CDR3 runs to 14 residues. The V and J ends lost 2 bases and 5 bases respectively, with 12 bases between them. CDR1 ENHRY and CDR2 SYGVKD come from the germline V gene. In DNA form, the CDR3 reads TGTGCCATCAGTGAGGGGGCAGTATCGTATGGCTACACCTTC. This encodes CAISEGAVSYGYTF.

J is TRBJ2-7 and V is TRBV6-5; D is possibly TRBD1 (6 bases). Germline loops: CDR1 MNHEY, CDR2 SVGAGI. V lost 6 bases and J 5 bases, leaving 14 bases between the germline ends. The CDR3 length is 13 residues. Here the CDR3 DNA reads TGTGCCAGCAGGCAACAGGGTAGAGACGAGCAGTACTTC. Its translation: CASRQQGRDEQYF.

The gene calls are TRBV4-3 and TRBJ1-4; the match to TRBD1 covers 8 bases. Germline loops: CDR1 LGHNA, CDR2 YSLEER. Germline trimming cut 4 bases from V and 8 bases from J; bases unmatched to any gene: 9. The CDR3 runs 15 residues. The CDR3 loop reads CASSRLLTGAEKLFF. CDR3 bases: TGCGCCAGCAGCCGTCTATTGACAGGGGCCGAAAAACTGTTTTTT.

The rearrangement uses TRBV6-6 and TRBJ1-5; TRBD1 might be the D (5 bases). The V end lost 7 bases, the J end lost 4 bases, and 11 bases lay between the germline ends. The CDR3 is made up of 13 amino acids. CDR1 is MNHNY and CDR2 is SVGAGI in the germline V gene (reference sequence). The CDR3 spells CASKNRGNQPQHF. Written as DNA, the CDR3 is TGTGCCAGCAAGAATCGGGGGAATCAGCCCCAGCATTTT.

The V call is TRBV30, the J call TRBJ1-4; 10 nucleotides agree with TRBD1. Germline V gene data show CDR1 as GTSNPN and CDR2 as SVGIG (reference sequence). This CDR3 has 15 residues. V dropped 4 bases and J dropped 12; count of bases not matched to a gene: 14. The CDR3 here is CAWTKPGTGVVQLFF. CDR3 coding DNA: TGTGCCTGGACTAAGCCCGGGACAGGGGTGGTTCAACTGTTTTTT.

The chain carries TRBV2 and TRBJ1-6; D perhaps matches TRBD1 (5 bases). The CDR3 totals 13 residues. V was clipped by 7 bases and J by 7 bases, with 11 bases between them. Germline assignment: CDR1 SNHLY and CDR2 FYNNEI. CDR3 sequence (DNA): TGTGCCAGCATCGGGACTGCGAATTCACCCCTCCACTTT. Translating it yields CASIGTANSPLHF.

This clone appeared a few times. V gene TRBV9 combines with J gene TRBJ2-1; 11 bases align to TRBD1. V was clipped by 4 bases and J by 8 bases; unmatched bases: 14. CDR3 length equals 17 residues. Germline V gives CDR1 SGDLS, CDR2 YYNGEE. CDR3: CASSPETWTGGMDEQFF. The CDR3 DNA sequence: TGTGCCAGCAGCCCAGAAACTTGGACAGGGGGCATGGATGAGCAGTTCTTC.

This clone has a handful of counts. The chain has TRBV30 and TRBJ2-7; maybe TRBD1 (6 bases). The ends were cut back, 5 bases at V and 3 bases at J, with 11 bases in the middle. Germline V CDR1 and CDR2: GTSNPN, SVGIG (reference sequence). CDR3 length equals 12 residues. The CDR3 sequence is CAWETGNYEQYF. CDR3 coding DNA: TGTGCCTGGGAAACAGGGAACTACGAGCAGTACTTC.

The genes are TRBV19 and TRBJ2-1; the match to TRBD2 covers 12 bases. Trimming at V came to 4 bases and at J to 3 bases, leaving 13 bases not matched to a gene. This CDR3 has 19 residues. The germline V gene encodes CDR1 LNHDA and CDR2 SQIVND (reference sequence). Written as DNA, the CDR3 is TGTGCCAGTAGTACCCCCCTGGGACTAGCGGGCCCCTACTACAATGAGCAGTTCTTC. This sequence encodes CASSTPLGLAGPYYNEQFF. Drawing the rest from reference TRBV19 and TRBJ2-1, the complete variable domain is DGGITQSPKYLFRKEGQNVTLSCEQNLNHDAMYWYRQDPGQGLRLIYYSQIVNDFQKGDIAEGYSVSREKKESFPLTVTSAQKNPTAFYLCASSTPLGLAGPYYNEQFFGPGTRLTVL.